Below, 26 T cell receptor beta chains from the same sample are listed, as sequenced in a study of blood T cell repertoires in COVID-19 (dated by TCRdb to about 2020). Library preparation employed the immunoSEQ multiplex PCR assay. The immuneACCESS repertoire file appears here via TCRdb, limited to in-frame rearrangements. These files lack a portion of the clones; in checked studies, under half of the deficit traces to unresolved V genes, and the cause of the others is not known. The sample table shows over 90,000 clones, and roughly 90% are seen once. The ten largest clones capture around 3.7% of the sample. The sample taken for sequencing was peripheral blood. The receptors originated from a woman in her sixties or seventies with acute or convalescent COVID-19.

The CDR3 region has the DNA TGTGCCAGCAGCCAAAATAGCGGGAGGGCCGGGGAGACCCAGTACTTC. Its translation: CASSQNSGRAGETQYF. This sequence joins TRBV3-1 (or the pseudogene TRBV3-2) and TRBJ2-5; 11 nucleotides match TRBD2. V trimming: 2 bases; J trimming: 5 bases; junction bases outside the gene matches: 7. Germline V CDR1 and CDR2: LGHDT, YNNKEL (reference sequence). CDR3 size: 16 residues.

This chain's CDR3 is CASSSQQGKGNQPQHF. Written as DNA, the CDR3 is TGTGCCAGCAGTTCCCAACAGGGGAAAGGCAATCAGCCCCAGCATTTT. The chain carries TRBV28 and TRBJ1-5; TRBD1 matches 7 bases. The CDR3 has 16 amino acids. The junction had 8 bases not matched to a gene; V was cut back by 4 bases and J by 2 bases. Germline CDR1 reads MDHEN; CDR2 reads SYDVKM. Using reference TRBV28 and TRBJ1-5 for the parts outside the CDR3, the full variable domain is DVKVTQSSRYLVKRTGEKVFLECVQDMDHENMFWYRQDPGLGLRLIYFSYDVKMKEKGDIPEGYSVSREKKERFSLILESASTNQTSMYLCASSSQQGKGNQPQHFGDGTRLSIL.

The chain has TRBV28 and TRBJ1-2; 7 bases align to TRBD1. V trimming: 2 bases; J trimming: 4 bases; junction bases outside the gene matches: 1. The CDR3 is 13 residues long. CDR1 and CDR2 from the germline V gene are MDHEN and SYDVKM. Here the CDR3 reads CASSLKGAYGYTF. The CDR3, as DNA: TGTGCCAGCAGTTTAAAGGGGGCCTATGGCTACACCTTC.

V is TRBV28 and J is TRBJ2-5, with 11 bases lining up with TRBD2. Germline lookup yields CDR1 MDHEN and CDR2 SYDVKM. This CDR3 spans 15 amino acids. With 5 bases clipped from V and 7 bases from J, the junction kept 9 bases outside the gene matches. The CDR3 reads CASSRRTSGPRTQYF. DNA for the CDR3: TGTGCCAGCAGTCGCCGGACTAGCGGGCCTCGGACCCAGTACTTC.

This clone showed up just once. This chain uses TRBV11-2 with TRBJ2-5; 12 nucleotides agree with TRBD2. V was clipped by 5 bases and J by 1 base; unmatched bases: 2. Looked up from germline, CDR1 is SGHAT and CDR2 is FQNNGV. This CDR3 comprises 15 residues. CDR3: CASSLAGGLQETQYF. The CDR3 DNA is TGTGCCAGCAGCCTAGCGGGAGGGCTCCAAGAGACCCAGTACTTC.

The CDR3 bases are TGTGCCAGTAGTATAGTACTATCCTCCTACGAGCAGTACTTC. Amino acid sequence: CASSIVLSSYEQYF. The chain combines TRBV19 with TRBJ2-7; D is undetermined. Deletions cut 1 base from V and 0 bases from J, with 7 bases between. This CDR3 spans 14 amino acids. Germline V gives CDR1 LNHDA, CDR2 SQIVND (reference sequence).

The chain recombines TRBV3-1 (or the pseudogene TRBV3-2) with TRBJ2-6; the match to TRBD1 covers 7 bases. Germline V gives CDR1 LGHDT, CDR2 YNNKEL (reference sequence). V dropped 4 bases and J dropped 3; count of bases not matched to a gene: 3. The CDR3 covers 15 residues. CDR3 sequence (DNA): TGTGCCAGCAGCCGAGACAGGGTTGGGGCCAACGTCCTGACTTTC. Its translation is CASSRDRVGANVLTF.

The chain combines TRBV20-1 with TRBJ2-1; 11 bases map to TRBD2. Trimming took 3 bases from V and 9 from J; bases not matched to a gene: 4. The CDR3 covers 13 residues. The germline gives CDR1 DFQATT, CDR2 SNEGSKA (reference sequence). The CDR3: CSASRLAGGEQFF. Here the CDR3 DNA reads TGCAGTGCTAGTAGGCTAGCGGGAGGTGAGCAGTTCTTC.

The chain links TRBV18 to TRBJ1-1; the D is unclear. The V gene's germline CDR1 is KGHSH and CDR2 LQKENI. V lost 3 bases and J lost 11, with 13 bases in between. This CDR3 contains 12 residues. CDR3 amino acids: CASSPDIFLAFF. The DNA of the CDR3 is TGTGCCAGCTCACCCGACATCTTTCTCGCTTTCTTT.

The table lists this clone with a count of one. The chain links TRBV10-3 to TRBJ2-1; 9 positions match TRBD2. CDR1 ENHRY and CDR2 SYGVKD come from the germline V gene. This CDR3 is 21 amino acids long. The J segment lost 0 bases and the V segment lost 3 bases, leaving 18 bases of the junction unmatched. CDR3 amino acids: CAISEGNLAGVRGSSYNEQFF. The CDR3 DNA follows: TGTGCCATCAGTGAAGGAAACTTAGCGGGAGTAAGGGGGAGCTCCTACAATGAGCAGTTCTTC.

This chain links TRBV7-9 with TRBJ2-5, with a possible D match to TRBD1 (5 bases). Trimming pared 5 bases from V and 2 bases from J, leaving 12 bases between. Germline V gene sequence: CDR1 SEHNR, CDR2 FQNEAQ (reference sequence). The CDR3 has 14 amino acids. The CDR3 region is CASSRQSLQETQYF. The CDR3 DNA reads TGTGCCAGCAGCCGACAGTCACTTCAAGAGACCCAGTACTTC.

V usage is TRBV19 and J usage is TRBJ1-1; 9 bases fit TRBD1. The germline V gene encodes CDR1 LNHDA and CDR2 SQIVND (reference sequence). V shed 4 bases and J 6 bases; nucleotides not matched to a gene: 6. CDR3 length equals 14 residues. CDR3 region: CASSKQGALSEAFF. DNA for the CDR3: TGTGCCAGTAGTAAACAGGGGGCGCTTTCTGAAGCTTTCTTT.

Of note for this clone: Other nucleotide sequences from this sample produce the same CDR3. The V and J genes are TRBV7-9 and TRBJ1-4, with D perhaps TRBD1 (5 bases). Trimming cost V 5 bases and J 8 bases, with 9 bases left between them. This CDR3 region has 12 residues. CDR1 and CDR2 from the germline V gene are SEHNR and FQNEAQ (reference sequence). The CDR3 region is CASSPEGEKLFF. DNA of the CDR3: TGTGCCAGCAGCCCGGAGGGGGAAAAACTGTTTTTT.

The rearrangement links TRBV5-1 to TRBJ1-1; 7 nucleotides agree with TRBD1. CDR1 and CDR2 (germline): SGHRS, YFSETQ. The CDR3 covers 14 residues. J was trimmed by 1 base and V by 6 bases; bases with no gene match: 6. CDR3 in amino acids: CASTLQGWNTEAFF. For the CDR3, the DNA is TGCGCCAGCACTCTACAGGGGTGGAACACTGAAGCTTTCTTT.

The sample holds one count of this clone. The chain joins TRBV7-9 to TRBJ1-1; D is possibly TRBD1 (5 bases). Germline V lookup: CDR1 SEHNR, CDR2 FQNEAQ (reference sequence). There are 17 residues in the CDR3. The V gene lost 5 bases and the J gene lost 1 base, with 20 bases spanning the gap. CDR3 residues: CASSPGLLGPRNTEAFF. The CDR3 bases are TGTGCCAGCAGCCCCGGACTATTGGGACCTCGGAACACTGAAGCTTTCTTT.

The V call is TRBV27, the J call TRBJ1-2; 7 bases match TRBD1. With V trimmed by 0 bases and J by 8 bases, 3 bases remained unmatched. Germline V gene data show CDR1 as MNHEY and CDR2 as SMNVEV (reference sequence). This CDR3 contains 13 residues. CDR3 protein: CASSLSGGGGYTF. The CDR3 DNA reads TGTGCCAGCAGTTTATCAGGGGGCGGGGGCTACACCTTC.

The chain employs TRBV5-4 and TRBJ2-1, with 9 bases matching TRBD2. The V segment lost 3 bases and the J segment 1 base; nucleotides outside the gene matches: 5. The CDR3 has 16 residues. In germline, CDR1 is SGHNT, CDR2 YYREEE (reference sequence). In nucleotides, the CDR3 is TGTGCCAGCAGCTCCCTGCTAGCGGGGTCCTACAATGAGCAGTTCTTC. Residues: CASSSLLAGSYNEQFF.

This clone has more than one count but fewer than ten. The V gene is TRBV27, the J gene TRBJ2-2, with 11 bases that match TRBD1. Per the germline V gene, CDR1 is MNHEY and CDR2 is SMNVEV (reference sequence). J gave up 6 bases and V 3 bases, and 6 bases lay outside the gene matches. The CDR3 sequence is 16 residues long. CDR3 bases: TGTGCCAGCAGTTTGCCGGGACAGGGGGTCCCCGGGGAGCTGTTTTTT. This codes for CASSLPGQGVPGELFF.

The chain couples TRBV15 to TRBJ2-2, with D perhaps matching TRBD2 (5 bases). With 5 bases removed from V and 6 bases from J, the gap between germline ends came to 13 bases. CDR3 size: 14 residues. In germline, CDR1 is LNHNV, CDR2 YYDKDF (reference sequence). CDR3 coding DNA: TGTGCCACCAGCTTAAGGACTCGCCCCGGGGAGCTGTTTTTT. Translating gives CATSLRTRPGELFF.

The chain carries TRBV9 and TRBJ2-4; 7 bases map to TRBD2. J gave up 8 bases and V 3 bases, and 11 bases lay outside the gene matches. Germline-derived CDR1 and CDR2 are SGDLS and YYNGEE. The CDR3 covers 15 residues. The CDR3 DNA reads as TGTGCCAGCAGCGCCTCGGCGGCAGGGAGGGACATTCAGTACTTC. Translating gives CASSASAAGRDIQYF.

The chain has TRBV28 and TRBJ1-1; weak D call: TRBD1 (5 bases). The germline V and J ends were trimmed by 3 bases and 10 bases, with 15 bases remaining between them. CDR3 length: 13 amino acids. In germline, CDR1 is MDHEN, CDR2 SYDVKM. CDR3 DNA: TGTGCCAGCAGTTTTAGTTATCAGGGTATAGCTTTCTTT. Encoded protein: CASSFSYQGIAFF.

The CDR3 nucleotides read TGTGCCAGTAGTGCCCGGGGGGGGACAGGCAATCAGCCCCAGCATTTT. Encoded protein: CASSARGGTGNQPQHF. This rearrangement joins TRBV19 to TRBJ1-5, with 7 positions matching TRBD1. CDR3 length equals 16 residues. With 5 bases clipped from V and 2 bases from J, the junction kept 9 bases outside the gene matches. Per the germline V gene, CDR1 is LNHDA and CDR2 is SQIVND (reference sequence).

The rearrangement links TRBV24-1 to TRBJ2-3; 8 nucleotides match TRBD2. The V segment lost 3 bases and the J segment 0 bases; nucleotides outside the gene matches: 1. The CDR3 has 15 residues. The germline V gene encodes CDR1 KGHDR and CDR2 SFDVKD. The CDR3 is CATSDKRESTDTQYF. The CDR3 DNA reads as TGTGCCACCAGTGATAAGCGGGAGAGCACAGATACGCAGTATTTT.

V usage is TRBV28 and J usage is TRBJ1-2, with D unresolved. Germline V gene lookup returns CDR1 MDHEN and CDR2 SYDVKM. Trimming stripped 5 bases from V and 9 bases from J, with 19 bases between. The CDR3 length is 14 residues. The CDR3 DNA reads TGTGCCAGCAGTCCTCCGGGAGATATGAAGCGCTACACCTTC. It is translated as CASSPPGDMKRYTF.

Only a few counts were recorded for this clone. This chain uses TRBV19 with TRBJ1-5; D unresolved. Germline V gene data show CDR1 as LNHDA and CDR2 as SQIVND (reference sequence). Trimming cost V 3 bases and J 4 bases, with 7 bases left between them. This CDR3 has 13 residues. CDR3 in DNA: TGTGCCAGTAGTATGTTGAGAAATCAGCCCCAGCATTTT. It encodes CASSMLRNQPQHF.

This chain connects TRBV5-1 to TRBJ1-2, with 7 bases lining up with TRBD1. Trimming removed 3 bases from V and 3 bases from J; junction bases left unmatched: 5. Germline CDR1 SGHRS, CDR2 YFSETQ. This CDR3 has 14 amino acids. The CDR3 sequence is CASSSNRGDYGYTF. The CDR3 DNA reads as TGCGCCAGCAGCTCCAACAGGGGAGACTATGGCTACACCTTC.